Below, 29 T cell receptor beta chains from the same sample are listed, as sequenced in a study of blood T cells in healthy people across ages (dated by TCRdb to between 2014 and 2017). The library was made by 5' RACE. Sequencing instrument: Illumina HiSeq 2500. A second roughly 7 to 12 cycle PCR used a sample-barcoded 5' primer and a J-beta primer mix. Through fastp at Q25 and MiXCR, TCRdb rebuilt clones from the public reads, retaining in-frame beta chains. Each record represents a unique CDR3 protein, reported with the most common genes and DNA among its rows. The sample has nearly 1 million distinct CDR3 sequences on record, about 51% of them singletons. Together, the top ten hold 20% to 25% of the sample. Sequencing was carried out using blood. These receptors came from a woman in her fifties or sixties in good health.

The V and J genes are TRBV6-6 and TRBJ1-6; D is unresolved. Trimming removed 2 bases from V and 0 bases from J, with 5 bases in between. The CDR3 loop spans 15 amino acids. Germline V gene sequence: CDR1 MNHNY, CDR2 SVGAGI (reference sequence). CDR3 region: CASSYEGSYNSPLHF. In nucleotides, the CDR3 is TGTGCCAGCAGTTACGAGGGCTCCTATAATTCACCCCTCCACTTT.

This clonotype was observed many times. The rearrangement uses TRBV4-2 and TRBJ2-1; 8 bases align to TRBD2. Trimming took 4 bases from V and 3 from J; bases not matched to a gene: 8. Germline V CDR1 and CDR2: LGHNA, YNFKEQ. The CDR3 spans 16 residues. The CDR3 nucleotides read TGTGCCAGCAGCCGAACGGGGGGGGGCGACTACAATGAGCAGTTCTTC. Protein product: CASSRTGGGDYNEQFF.

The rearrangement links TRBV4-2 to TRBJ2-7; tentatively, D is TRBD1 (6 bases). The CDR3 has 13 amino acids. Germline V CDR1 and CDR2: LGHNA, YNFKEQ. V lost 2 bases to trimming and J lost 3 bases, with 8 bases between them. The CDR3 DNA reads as TGTGCCAGCAGCCAACAGGGGTACTACGAGCAGTACTTC. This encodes CASSQQGYYEQYF.

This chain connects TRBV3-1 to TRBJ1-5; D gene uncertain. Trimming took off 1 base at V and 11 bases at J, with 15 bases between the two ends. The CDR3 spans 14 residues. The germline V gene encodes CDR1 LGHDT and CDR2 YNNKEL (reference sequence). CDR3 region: CASSQGISVSAQHF. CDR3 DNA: TGTGCCAGCAGCCAAGGGATCAGTGTATCGGCCCAGCATTTT.

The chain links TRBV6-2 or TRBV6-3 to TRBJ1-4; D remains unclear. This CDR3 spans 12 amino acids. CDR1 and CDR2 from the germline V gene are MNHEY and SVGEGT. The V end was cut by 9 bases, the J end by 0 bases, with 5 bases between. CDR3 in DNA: TGTGCCAGTGCAGCAACTAATGAAAAACTGTTTTTT. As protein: CASAATNEKLFF.

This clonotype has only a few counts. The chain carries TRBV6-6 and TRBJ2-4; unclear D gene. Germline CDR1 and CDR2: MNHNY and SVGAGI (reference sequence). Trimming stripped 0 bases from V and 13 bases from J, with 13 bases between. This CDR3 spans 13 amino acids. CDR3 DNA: TGTGCCAGCAGTTACTCAGGCAGGTTGGAGCAGTACTTC. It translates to CASSYSGRLEQYF.

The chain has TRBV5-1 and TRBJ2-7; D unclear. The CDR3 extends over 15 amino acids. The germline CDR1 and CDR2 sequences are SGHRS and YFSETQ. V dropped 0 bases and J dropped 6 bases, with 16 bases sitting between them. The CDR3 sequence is CASSLDGSRPLEQYF. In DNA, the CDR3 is TGCGCCAGCAGCTTGGACGGATCAAGGCCCCTCGAGCAGTACTTC.

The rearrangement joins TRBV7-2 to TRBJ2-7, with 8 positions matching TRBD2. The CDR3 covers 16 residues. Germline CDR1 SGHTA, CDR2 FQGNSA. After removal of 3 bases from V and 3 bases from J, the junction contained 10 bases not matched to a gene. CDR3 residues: CASSFFPERGLYEQYF. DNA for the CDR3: TGTGCCAGCAGCTTCTTCCCCGAGCGGGGGCTCTACGAGCAGTACTTC.

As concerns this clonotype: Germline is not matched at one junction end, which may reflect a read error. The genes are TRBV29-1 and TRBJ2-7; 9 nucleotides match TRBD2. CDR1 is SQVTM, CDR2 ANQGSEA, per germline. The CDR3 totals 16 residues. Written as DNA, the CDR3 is TGCGGCGTTGAACCCCGACTCAGCGGGAGGTCCTACGAGCAGTACTTC. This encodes CGVEPRLSGRSYEQYF.

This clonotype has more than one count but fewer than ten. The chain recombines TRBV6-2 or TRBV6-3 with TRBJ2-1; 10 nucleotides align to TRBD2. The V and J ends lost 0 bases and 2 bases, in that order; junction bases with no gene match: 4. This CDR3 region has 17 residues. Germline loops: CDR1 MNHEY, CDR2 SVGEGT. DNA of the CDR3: TGTGCCAGCAGTTACTCGAACAGCGGGAGGGCCTACAATGAGCAGTTCTTC. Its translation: CASSYSNSGRAYNEQFF.

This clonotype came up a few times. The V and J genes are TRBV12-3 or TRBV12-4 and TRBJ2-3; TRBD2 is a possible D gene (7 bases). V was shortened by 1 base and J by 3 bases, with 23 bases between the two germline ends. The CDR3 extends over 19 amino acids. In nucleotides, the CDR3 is TGTGCCAGCAGTTTAGAGGGGGGAGCAGCGGGATTTGGGACAGATACGCAGTATTTT. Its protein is CASSLEGGAAGFGTDTQYF.

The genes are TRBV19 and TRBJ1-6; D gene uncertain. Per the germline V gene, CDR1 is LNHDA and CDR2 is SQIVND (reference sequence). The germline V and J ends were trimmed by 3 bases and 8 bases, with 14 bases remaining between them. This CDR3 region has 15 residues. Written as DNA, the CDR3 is TGTGCCAGTAGTATCAGCACGGTGAGGGATTCACCCCTCCACTTT. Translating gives CASSISTVRDSPLHF.

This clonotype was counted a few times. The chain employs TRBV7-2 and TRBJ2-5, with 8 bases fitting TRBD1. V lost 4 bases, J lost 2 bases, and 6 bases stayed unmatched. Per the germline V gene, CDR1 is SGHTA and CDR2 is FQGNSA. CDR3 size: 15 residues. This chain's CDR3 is CASSSMTGEQETQYF. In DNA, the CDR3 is TGTGCCAGCAGCTCAATGACAGGGGAGCAAGAGACCCAGTACTTC.

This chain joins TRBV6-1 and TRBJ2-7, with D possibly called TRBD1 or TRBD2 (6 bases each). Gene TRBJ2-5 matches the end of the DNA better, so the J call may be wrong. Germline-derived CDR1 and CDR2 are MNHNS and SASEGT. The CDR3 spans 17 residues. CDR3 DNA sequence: TGTGCCAGCAGCAAGAGGGGGTTCGGGGGAGTTGGTGAGACCCAGTACTTC. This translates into CASSKRGFGGVGETQYF.

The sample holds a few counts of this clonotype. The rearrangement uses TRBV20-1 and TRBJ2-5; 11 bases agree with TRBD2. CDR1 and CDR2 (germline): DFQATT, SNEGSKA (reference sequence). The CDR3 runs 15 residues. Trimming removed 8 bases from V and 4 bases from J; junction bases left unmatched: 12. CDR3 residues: CSPRPASGGIETQYF. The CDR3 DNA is TGCAGTCCCCGCCCGGCTAGCGGGGGGATAGAGACCCAGTACTTC.

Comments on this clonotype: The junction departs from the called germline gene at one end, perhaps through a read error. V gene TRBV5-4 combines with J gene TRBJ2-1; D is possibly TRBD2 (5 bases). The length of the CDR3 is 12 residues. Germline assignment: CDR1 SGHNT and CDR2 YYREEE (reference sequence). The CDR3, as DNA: TGTGCCAGCATCCGAGAGGGCAATGAACAGTTCTTC. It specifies CASIREGNEQFF.

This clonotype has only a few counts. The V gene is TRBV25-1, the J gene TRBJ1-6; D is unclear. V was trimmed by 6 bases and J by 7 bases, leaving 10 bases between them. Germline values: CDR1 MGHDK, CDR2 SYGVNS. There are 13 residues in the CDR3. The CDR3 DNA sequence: TGTGCCAGCAGGAACGTGGAAAATTCACCCCTCCACTTT. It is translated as CASRNVENSPLHF.

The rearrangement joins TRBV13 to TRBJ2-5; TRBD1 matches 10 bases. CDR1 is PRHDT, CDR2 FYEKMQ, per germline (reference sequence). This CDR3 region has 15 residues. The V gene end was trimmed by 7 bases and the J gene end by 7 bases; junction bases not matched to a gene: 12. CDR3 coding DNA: TGTGCCAGCACGACCGGACAGGGGGAAACTGGGACCCAGTACTTC. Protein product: CASTTGQGETGTQYF.

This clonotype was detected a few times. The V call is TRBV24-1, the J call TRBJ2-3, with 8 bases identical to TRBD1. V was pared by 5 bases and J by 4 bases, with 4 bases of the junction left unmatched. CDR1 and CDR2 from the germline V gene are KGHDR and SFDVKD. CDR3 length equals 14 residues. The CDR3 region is CATSGTGKADTQYF. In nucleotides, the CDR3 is TGTGCCACCAGTGGGACAGGGAAGGCAGATACGCAGTATTTT.

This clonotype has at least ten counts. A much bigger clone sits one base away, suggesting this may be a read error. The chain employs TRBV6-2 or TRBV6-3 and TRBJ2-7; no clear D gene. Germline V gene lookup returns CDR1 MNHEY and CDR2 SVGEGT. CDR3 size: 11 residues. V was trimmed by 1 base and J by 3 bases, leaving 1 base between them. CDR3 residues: CASSYFYEQYF. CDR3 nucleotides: TGTGCCAGCAGTTACTTCTACGAGCAGTACTTC.

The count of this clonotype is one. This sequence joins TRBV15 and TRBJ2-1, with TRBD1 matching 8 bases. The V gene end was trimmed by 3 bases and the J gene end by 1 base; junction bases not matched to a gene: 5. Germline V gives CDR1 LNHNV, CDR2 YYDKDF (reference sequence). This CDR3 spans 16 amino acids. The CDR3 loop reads CATSRDRAGSYNEQFF. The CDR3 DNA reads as TGTGCCACCAGCAGGGACAGGGCAGGTTCCTACAATGAGCAGTTCTTC.

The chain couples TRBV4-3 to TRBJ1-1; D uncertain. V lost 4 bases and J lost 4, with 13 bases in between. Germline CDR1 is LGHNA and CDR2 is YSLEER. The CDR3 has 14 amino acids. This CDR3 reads CASSLGRPTTEAFF. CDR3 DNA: TGCGCCAGCAGCCTAGGACGGCCGACCACTGAAGCTTTCTTT.

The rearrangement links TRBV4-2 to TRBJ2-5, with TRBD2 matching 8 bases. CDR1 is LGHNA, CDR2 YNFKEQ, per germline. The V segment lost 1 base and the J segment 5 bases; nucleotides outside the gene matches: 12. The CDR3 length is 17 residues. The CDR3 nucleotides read TGTGCCAGCAGCCAAGCACTAGCGGCCACAAAAGGGGAGACCCAGTACTTC. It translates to CASSQALAATKGETQYF.

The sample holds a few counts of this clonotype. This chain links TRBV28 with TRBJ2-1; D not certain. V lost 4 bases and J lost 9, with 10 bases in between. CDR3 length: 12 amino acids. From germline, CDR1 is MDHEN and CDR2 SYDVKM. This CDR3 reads CASSSLLLEQFF. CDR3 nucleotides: TGTGCCAGCAGTTCCCTCCTCCTTGAGCAGTTCTTC.

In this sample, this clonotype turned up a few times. CDR3 sequence reads: CASQRSYEQYF. CDR3 DNA: TGTGCCAGCCAACGCTCCTACGAGCAGTACTTC. V usage is TRBV28 and J usage is TRBJ2-7; D unclear. The CDR3 is made up of 11 amino acids. The germline V gene encodes CDR1 MDHEN and CDR2 SYDVKM. Trimming took 8 bases from V and 0 from J, leaving 5 bases between them.

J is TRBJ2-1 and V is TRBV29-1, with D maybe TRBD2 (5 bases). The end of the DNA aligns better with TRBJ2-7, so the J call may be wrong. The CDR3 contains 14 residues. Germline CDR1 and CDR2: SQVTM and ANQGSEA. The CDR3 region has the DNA TGCAGCACTGACAAGGGAGAATACTACAATGAGCAGTACTTC. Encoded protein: CSTDKGEYYNEQYF.

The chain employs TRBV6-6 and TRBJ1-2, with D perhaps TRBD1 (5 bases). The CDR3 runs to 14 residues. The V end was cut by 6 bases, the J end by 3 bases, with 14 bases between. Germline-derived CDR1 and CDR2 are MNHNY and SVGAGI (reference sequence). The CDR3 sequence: CASSRGLGHYGYTF. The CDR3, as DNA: TGTGCCAGCAGCCGGGGCCTCGGGCACTATGGCTACACCTTC.

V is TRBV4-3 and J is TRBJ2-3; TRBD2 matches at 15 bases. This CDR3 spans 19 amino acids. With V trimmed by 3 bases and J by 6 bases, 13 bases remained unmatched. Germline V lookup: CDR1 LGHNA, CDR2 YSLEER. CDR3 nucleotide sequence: TGCGCCAGCAGCCACCGGACTAGCGGGAGGGCCTTGACCAGGGATACGCAGTATTTT. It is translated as CASSHRTSGRALTRDTQYF.

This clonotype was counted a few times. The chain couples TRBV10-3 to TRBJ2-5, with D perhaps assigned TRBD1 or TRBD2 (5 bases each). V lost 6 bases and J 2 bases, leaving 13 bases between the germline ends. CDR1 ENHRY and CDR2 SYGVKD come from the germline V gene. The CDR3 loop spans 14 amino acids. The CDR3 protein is CAIRGGQKQETQYF. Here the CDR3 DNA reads TGTGCCATCAGAGGAGGACAAAAACAAGAGACCCAGTACTTC.